One and the same sample provided the 14 T cell receptor beta chains below, sequenced in a study of cytomegalovirus exposure and HLA in healthy donors. Researchers ran the PCR with 60 Vbeta and 13 Jbeta primers. Using immunoSEQ multiplex PCR, the repertoire was profiled, and TCRdb retains in-frame clones only, with some absent. Found here are some 150,000 clones, about three quarters of them singletons; the top ten hold 1.8%. The sequenced sample consisted of PBMCs. The receptor source for this set is a female donor in good health and CMV-seropositive.

The chain uses TRBV7-3 and TRBJ2-2; 10 positions agree with TRBD2. With 4 bases clipped from V and 3 bases from J, the junction kept 5 bases outside the gene matches. Germline CDR1 is SGHTA and CDR2 is FQGTGA. This CDR3 is 16 amino acids long. CDR3 DNA sequence: TGTGCCAGCAGCTCCCGGACTAGCGGCTACACCGGGGAGCTGTTTTTT. Protein sequence: CASSSRTSGYTGELFF.

The chain employs TRBV10-3 and TRBJ1-6, with TRBD1 matching over 9 bases. Germline CDR1 ENHRY, CDR2 SYGVKD. The CDR3 has 14 amino acids. Trimming cost V 5 bases and J 7 bases; bases outside gene matches: 3. CDR3 coding DNA: TGTGCCATCAGTCGGACAGGGGAAAATTCACCCCTCCACTTT. This translates into CAISRTGENSPLHF.

CDR3 in amino acids: CASSYSQVRQQDGYTF. CDR3 coding DNA: TGTGCCAGCAGTTACTCGCAGGTTCGACAGCAGGATGGCTACACCTTC. V usage is TRBV6-5 and J usage is TRBJ1-2; D is possibly TRBD1 (5 bases). Germline loops: CDR1 MNHEY, CDR2 SVGAGI. The CDR3 length is 16 residues. The V gene lost 0 bases and the J gene lost 6 bases, with 17 bases spanning the gap.

The chain joins TRBV12-2 to TRBJ1-6; the D call of TRBD1 is as the table states it, not checked on the DNA. TRBV12-2 is a pseudogene segment. This CDR3 spans 13 amino acids. In DNA form, the CDR3 reads TGTGCAAGTCGCTTAGTCCCAAATTCACCCCTCCACTTT. Amino acid sequence: CASRLVPNSPLHF.

This clone was observed a few times. The gene calls are TRBV12-5 and TRBJ1-2; 11 bases line up with TRBD1. The ends lost 5 bases at V and 6 bases at J; junction bases unmatched: 2. The CDR3 is 13 residues long. Germline CDR1 and CDR2: LGHNT and FRNRAP. The CDR3 here is CASGPGQGDGYTF. In DNA form, the CDR3 reads TGTGCTAGTGGTCCGGGACAGGGGGATGGCTACACCTTC.

V is TRBV19 and J is TRBJ1-1, with TRBD1 matching over 7 bases. CDR1 is LNHDA and CDR2 is SQIVND in the germline V gene (reference sequence). V lost 5 bases to trimming and J lost 0 bases; unmatched junction nucleotides: 18. The CDR3 length is 19 residues. DNA for the CDR3: TGTGCCAGTAGTCAGACCGGGACAGAGTACTCCATCATGAACACTGAAGCTTTCTTT. This gives the protein CASSQTGTEYSIMNTEAFF.

This chain joins TRBV29-1 and TRBJ1-2; maybe TRBD1 (5 bases). The V end was cut by 6 bases, the J end by 4 bases, with 12 bases between. Germline V gene data show CDR1 as SQVTM and CDR2 as ANQGSEA. CDR3 length: 12 amino acids. CDR3 protein: CSVQDTGYGYTF. CDR3 nucleotide sequence: TGCAGCGTACAGGACACCGGCTATGGCTACACCTTC.

The chain couples TRBV10-3 to TRBJ2-5, with a possible D match to TRBD1 (5 bases). The CDR3 contains 16 residues. V lost 0 bases to trimming and J lost 4 bases, with 15 bases between them. Germline CDR1 is ENHRY and CDR2 is SYGVKD. The CDR3 DNA is TGTGCCATCAGTGAGTCTAGGGCCAGGGCGGCAGAGACCCAGTACTTC. It codes for CAISESRARAAETQYF.

The V gene is TRBV2, the J gene TRBJ2-7; 8 positions agree with TRBD1. Germline-derived CDR1 and CDR2 are SNHLY and FYNNEI. The J segment lost 3 bases and the V segment lost 7 bases, leaving 11 bases of the junction unmatched. CDR3 size: 15 residues. CDR3 bases: TGTGCCAGCAAGGTCGGGAGACAGGGGATCTACGAGCAGTACTTC. Protein sequence: CASKVGRQGIYEQYF.

This clone came up a few times. The chain links TRBV30 to TRBJ1-1; 8 positions agree with TRBD1. The CDR3 has 15 amino acids. V shed 3 bases, J shed 10 bases, and the junction held 16 bases outside the gene matches. Germline V gene lookup returns CDR1 GTSNPN and CDR2 SVGIG (reference sequence). The CDR3 DNA follows: TGTGCCTGGAGGAGGAGACAGGGGTTTCGTGAGGGAGCTTTCTTT. It is translated as CAWRRRQGFREGAFF.

The chain is built from TRBV4-2 and TRBJ2-7; 9 bases align to TRBD2. The CDR3 is 16 residues long. Per germline, CDR1 LGHNA and CDR2 YNFKEQ. Trimming cost V 0 bases and J 3 bases; bases outside gene matches: 6. The chain's CDR3 is CASSQDRTSGHYEQYF. As DNA, the CDR3 is TGTGCCAGCAGCCAAGATCGAACTAGCGGGCACTACGAGCAGTACTTC.

The V gene is TRBV7-9, the J gene TRBJ1-1, with TRBD1 matching 7 bases. The junction had 4 bases not matched to a gene; V was cut back by 4 bases and J by 5 bases. In germline, CDR1 is SEHNR, CDR2 FQNEAQ (reference sequence). The CDR3 consists of 13 residues. CDR3 amino acids: CASSSTGRTEAFF. CDR3 bases: TGTGCCAGCAGCTCGACAGGGAGGACTGAAGCTTTCTTT.

A few counts support this clone. V and J are TRBV7-9 and TRBJ1-6; D might be TRBD1 (6 bases). The ends were cut back, 5 bases at V and 8 bases at J, with 10 bases in the middle. The CDR3 has 13 amino acids. Germline loops: CDR1 SEHNR, CDR2 FQNEAQ (reference sequence). CDR3 nucleotide sequence: TGTGCCAGCAGCGTTGGACAGCATTCACCCCTCCACTTT. This sequence encodes CASSVGQHSPLHF. Complete variable domain (other parts from reference TRBV7-9 and TRBJ1-6): DTGVSQNPRHKITKRGQNVTFRCDPISEHNRLYWYRQTLGQGPEFLTYFQNEAQLEKSRLLSDRFSAERPKGSFSTLEIQRTEQGDSAMYLCASSVGQHSPLHFGNGTRLTVT.

The chain uses TRBV30 and TRBJ2-1, with 10 bases aligning to TRBD2. The length of the CDR3 is 14 residues. The V gene's germline CDR1 is GTSNPN and CDR2 SVGIG (reference sequence). V gave up 2 bases and J gave up 6 bases; unmatched junction bases: 4. The CDR3 DNA sequence: TGTGCCTGGAGTATAAGCGGGAGGGCCAATGAGCAGTTCTTC. It is translated as CAWSISGRANEQFF.